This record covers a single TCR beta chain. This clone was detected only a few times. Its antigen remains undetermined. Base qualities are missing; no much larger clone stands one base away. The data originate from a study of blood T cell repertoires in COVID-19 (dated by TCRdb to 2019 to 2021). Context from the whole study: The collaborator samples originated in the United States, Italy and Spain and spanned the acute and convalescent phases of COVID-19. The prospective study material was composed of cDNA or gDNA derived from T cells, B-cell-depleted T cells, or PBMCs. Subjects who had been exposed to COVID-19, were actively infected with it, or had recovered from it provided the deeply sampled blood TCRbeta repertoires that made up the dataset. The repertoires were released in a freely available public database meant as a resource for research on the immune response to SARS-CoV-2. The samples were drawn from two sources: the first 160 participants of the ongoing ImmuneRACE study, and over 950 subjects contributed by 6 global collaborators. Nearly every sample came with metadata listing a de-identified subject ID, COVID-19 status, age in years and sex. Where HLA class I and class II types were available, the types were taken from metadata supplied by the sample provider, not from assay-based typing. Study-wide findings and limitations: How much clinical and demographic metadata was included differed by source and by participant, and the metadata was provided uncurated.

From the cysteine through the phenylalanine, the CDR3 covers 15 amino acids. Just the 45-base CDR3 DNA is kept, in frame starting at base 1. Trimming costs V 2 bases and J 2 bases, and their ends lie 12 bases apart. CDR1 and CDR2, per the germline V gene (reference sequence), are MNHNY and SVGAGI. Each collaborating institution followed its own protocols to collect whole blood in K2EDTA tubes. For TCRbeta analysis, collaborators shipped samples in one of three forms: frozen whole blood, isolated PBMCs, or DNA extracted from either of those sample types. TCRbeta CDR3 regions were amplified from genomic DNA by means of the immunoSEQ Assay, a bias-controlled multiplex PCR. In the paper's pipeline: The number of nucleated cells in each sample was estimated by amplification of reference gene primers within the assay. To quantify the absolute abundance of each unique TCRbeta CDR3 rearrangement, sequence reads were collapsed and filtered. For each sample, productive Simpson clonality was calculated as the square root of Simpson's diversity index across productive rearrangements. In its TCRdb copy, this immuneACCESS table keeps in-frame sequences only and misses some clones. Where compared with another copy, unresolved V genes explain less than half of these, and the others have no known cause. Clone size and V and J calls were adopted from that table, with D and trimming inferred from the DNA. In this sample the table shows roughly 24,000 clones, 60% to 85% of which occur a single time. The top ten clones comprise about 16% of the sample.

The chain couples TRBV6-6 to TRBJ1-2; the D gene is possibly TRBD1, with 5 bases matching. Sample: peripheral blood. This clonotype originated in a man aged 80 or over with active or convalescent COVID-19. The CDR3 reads CASSYRPDRNYGYTF. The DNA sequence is TGTGCCAGCAGTTACCGACCCGACAGAAACTATGGCTACACCTTC.